This record looks at one T cell receptor beta chain sequence and its context. The data derive from a study of T cells after yellow fever vaccination. The germline V gene has CDR1 DFQATT and CDR2 SNEGSKA (reference sequence). The CDR3 has 12 residues. MiXCR, run by TCRdb on the 5' RACE reads, gives a single entry per CDR3 protein. The table has a few hundred thousand distinct CDR3 sequences, 6.9% seen once; the top ten hold around 0.9%. The sequence was obtained from a young man who received the YFV17D yellow fever vaccine. The chain has TRBV20-1 and TRBJ1-5; no firm D call. The sequencing here drew on CD4+ T cells sorted from PBMCs, taken 15 days after the yellow fever booster vaccination. This CDR3 is CSADLGNQPQHF. The CDR3, as DNA: TGCAGCGCAGATCTGGGCAATCAGCCCCAGCATTTT.